The rows below give T cell receptor beta chains drawn from one sample of a study of shared clonotypes between healthy human individuals. Data came from immunoSEQ multiplex PCR; TCRdb stores just in-frame clones and leaves some out. Seen here are about 1 million clones, about 70% observed once, and the top ten hold roughly 1.5%. Input material: memory CD4+ T cells sorted from blood. These receptors came from a man between 18 and 29 years old in good health. CDR3s include the opening cysteine and the closing phenylalanine or tryptophan. A D gene is named only where the DNA matches it firmly. Only some rows state a clone size, as once, few, many or a class for expanded clones.

V gene	clone size	D gene	J gene	CDR3 protein	CDR3 DNA
TRBV7-2	.	.	TRBJ2-7	CASSAGLSLVGEQYF	TGTGCCAGCAGCGCCGGACTCAGTCTGGTGGGAGAGCAGTACTTC
TRBV18	.	.	TRBJ2-7	CASSPEALAYEQYF	TGTGCCAGCTCACCAGAAGCACTAGCTTACGAGCAGTACTTC
TRBV7-6	.	TRBD2	TRBJ2-1	CASSPAGLAGVGSYNEQFF	TGTGCCAGCAGCCCGGCAGGGCTAGCGGGAGTGGGATCCTACAATGAGCAGTTCTTC
TRBV28	.	.	TRBJ1-4	CASSSQDGSNEKLFF	TGTGCCAGCAGTTCCCAGGACGGATCTAATGAAAAACTGTTTTTT
TRBV7-2	.	.	TRBJ2-5	CASSLNPGTQETQYF	TGTGCCAGCAGCTTAAATCCGGGCACACAAGAGACCCAGTACTTC
TRBV10-3	.	TRBD1	TRBJ2-3	CAISEFTGGPDTQYF	TGTGCCATCAGTGAGTTTACAGGGGGCCCAGATACGCAGTATTTT
TRBV7-2	.	.	TRBJ2-7	CASSSLPRAPIYEQYF	TGTGCCAGCAGCTCCCTTCCGAGGGCCCCCATCTACGAGCAGTACTTC
TRBV18	.	.	TRBJ2-6	CASSLSGVGANVLTF	TGTGCCAGCTCACTCTCGGGGGTCGGGGCCAACGTCCTGACTTTC
TRBV2	.	.	TRBJ1-2	CASSTGTWGYTF	TGTGCCAGCAGTACAGGGACTTGGGGCTACACCTTC
TRBV25-1	.	TRBD1	TRBJ2-2	CASRNTGTGATGELFF	TGTGCCAGCAGGAATACCGGGACAGGAGCCACCGGGGAGCTGTTTTTT
TRBV2	.	.	TRBJ2-3	CASSLRPGTSSDTQYF	TGTGCCAGCAGTCTGAGACCCGGGACTTCTTCAGATACGCAGTATTTT
TRBV27	.	.	TRBJ1-5	CASSLGVYSNQPQHF	TGTGCCAGCAGTTTAGGGGTCTATAGCAATCAGCCCCAGCATTTT
TRBV5-4	few	.	TRBJ1-5	CASSLDPQGNQPQHF	TGTGCCAGCAGCTTGGACCCACAGGGAAATCAGCCCCAGCATTTT
TRBV14	.	TRBD1	TRBJ2-2	CASRDSQGALTGELFF	TGTGCCAGCAGAGACAGTCAGGGGGCGTTGACCGGGGAGCTGTTTTTT
TRBV5-1	.	.	TRBJ2-7	CASSFNNYEQYF	TGCGCCAGCAGCTTTAACAATTACGAGCAGTACTTC
TRBV21-1	few	.	TRBJ1-1	CARGQVNTEAFF	TGTGCCAGGGGACAGGTGAACACTGAAGCTTTCTTT
TRBV13	.	TRBD1	TRBJ2-7	CASSHDDRGAYEQYF	TGTGCCAGCAGCCATGACGACAGGGGAGCCTACGAGCAGTACTTC
TRBV20-1	.	.	TRBJ1-1	CSARNHEAFF	TGCAGTGCTAGAAATCACGAAGCTTTCTTT
TRBV5-5	once	.	TRBJ2-6	CASTLARGSSGANVLTF	TGTGCCAGCACCCTAGCCCGGGGTAGCTCTGGGGCCAACGTCCTGACTTTC
TRBV29-1	.	.	TRBJ1-1	CSVENSRADTEAFF	TGCAGCGTTGAGAATTCTAGGGCAGACACTGAAGCTTTCTTT
TRBV2	.	TRBD1	TRBJ1-4	CATRDRDEKLFF	TGTGCCACCCGGGACAGGGACGAAAAACTGTTTTTT
TRBV19	.	.	TRBJ2-7	CASSMWQPGHYEQYF	TGTGCCAGTAGTATGTGGCAGCCCGGACACTACGAGCAGTACTTC
TRBV6-6	.	TRBD1	TRBJ1-1	CASSFGTVNTEAFF	TGTGCCAGCAGTTTCGGGACAGTTAACACTGAAGCTTTCTTT
TRBV15	few	.	TRBJ1-1	CATSSMTVMNTEAFF	TGTGCCACCAGCAGTATGACAGTCATGAACACTGAAGCTTTCTTT
TRBV10-3	.	.	TRBJ1-2	CAISESVGGQTGGYTF	TGTGCCATCAGTGAGTCTGTGGGGGGGCAGACTGGTGGCTACACCTTC
TRBV19	few	TRBD1	TRBJ1-2	CASSHSGTGERGYTF	TGTGCCAGTAGTCACTCCGGGACAGGGGAACGTGGCTACACCTTC
TRBV30	.	.	TRBJ1-6	CAWIRGGGNSPLHF	TGTGCCTGGATACGGGGCGGAGGTAATTCACCCCTCCACTTT
TRBV7-8	.	.	TRBJ2-1	CASSLAVKNPSYNEQFF	TGTGCCAGCAGCTTAGCGGTCAAGAACCCATCCTACAATGAGCAGTTCTTC
TRBV6-6	.	.	TRBJ2-3	CASSYRGGPQGTQYF	TGTGCCAGCAGTTACCGTGGGGGCCCGCAGGGTACGCAGTATTTT
TRBV4-1	.	.	TRBJ1-1	CASSQDKAGGPEAFF	TGCGCCAGCAGCCAAGATAAAGCCGGGGGCCCTGAAGCTTTCTTT
TRBV6-5	.	TRBD2	TRBJ2-7	CASRRGTSGTYEQYF	TGTGCCAGCAGAAGAGGGACTAGCGGAACCTACGAGCAGTACTTC
TRBV4-2	many	.	TRBJ2-4	CASSQDVAGSKNIQYF	TGTGCCAGCAGCCAAGATGTCGCAGGGAGCAAAAACATTCAGTACTTC
TRBV4-3	.	TRBD1	TRBJ1-1	CASSHIQGGATEAFF	TGCGCCAGCAGCCACATACAGGGGGGTGCCACTGAAGCTTTCTTT
TRBV6-1	.	.	TRBJ1-5	CASSEGGNQPQHF	TGTGCCAGCAGTGAAGGGGGAAATCAGCCCCAGCATTTT
TRBV6-1	.	.	TRBJ2-7	CASSEEPYEQYF	TGTGCCAGCAGTGAAGAGCCCTACGAGCAGTACTTC
TRBV4-1	once	TRBD1	TRBJ2-2	CASSRGTGGNTGELFF	TGCGCCAGCAGCCGGGGGACAGGGGGCAACACCGGGGAGCTGTTTTTT
TRBV18	few	TRBD1	TRBJ1-5	CASSPDRADSNQPQHF	TGTGCCAGCTCACCGGACAGGGCGGATAGCAATCAGCCCCAGCATTTT
TRBV28	.	.	TRBJ2-5	CASLGYPETQYF	TGTGCCAGCCTAGGATACCCAGAGACCCAGTACTTC
TRBV2	.	.	TRBJ2-3	CASSTTDTQYF	TGTGCCAGCAGCACGACAGATACGCAGTATTTT
TRBV6-5	.	.	TRBJ2-7	CASSRGPSYEQYF	TGTGCCAGCAGCAGGGGCCCCTCCTACGAGCAGTACTTC
TRBV18	once	.	TRBJ2-1	CASSDFSSYNEQFF	TGTGCCAGCTCAGATTTTAGCTCCTACAATGAGCAGTTCTTC
TRBV29-1	.	TRBD1	TRBJ1-5	CSVEVGGTGVNQPQHF	TGCAGCGTTGAAGTTGGCGGGACAGGGGTCAATCAGCCCCAGCATTTT
TRBV28	.	.	TRBJ1-2	CASRGTTDYGYTF	TGTGCCAGCAGGGGGACGACGGACTATGGCTACACCTTC
TRBV11-3	.	.	TRBJ2-2	CASSSDGHTGELFF	TGTGCCAGCAGCTCCGATGGGCACACCGGGGAGCTGTTTTTT